Sequencing of this T cell receptor beta chain was carried out in a study of blood T cell repertoires in COVID-19. Study summary: Samples of COVID-19 (acute and convalescent) were obtained from the United States, Italy and Spain.

In the authors' workflow: Estimates of nucleated cell counts were drawn from the amplification of reference gene primers. Repertoires were generated with immunoSEQ multiplex PCR, while TCRdb's copy carries only in-frame clones and drops some. Clone size and V and J calls were adopted from that table, with D and trimming inferred from the DNA. The data hold 250,000 or so clones, with 89% observed a single time. Trimming at V came to 8 bases and at J to 2 bases, leaving 5 bases not matched to a gene. There are 14 residues in the CDR3. Germline lookup yields CDR1 SGHTA and CDR2 FQGNSA. The receptor was isolated from a woman aged 40 to 50 who had recovered from COVID-19. The sample was peripheral blood. The gene calls are TRBV7-2 and TRBJ1-5; 8 bases map to TRBD1. The CDR3: CASSQTGGNQPQHF. CDR3 sequence (DNA): TGTGCCAGCTCTCAGACAGGGGGCAATCAGCCCCAGCATTTT. The whole variable domain, filled in from reference TRBV7-2 and TRBJ1-5, reads GAGVSQSPSNKVTEKGKDVELRCDPISGHTALYWYRQSLGQGLEFLIYFQGNSAPDKSGLPSDRFSAERTGGSVSTLTIQRTQQEDSAVYLCASSQTGGNQPQHFGDGTRLSIL.